These T cell receptor beta chains were read from a single sample in a study of blood T cell repertoires in COVID-19. Measured with immunoSEQ multiplex PCR; TCRdb has only the in-frame clones, and not every one. The data show about 480,000 clones, roughly 87% seen once. Sequencing input: peripheral blood. The receptors were gathered from a man between 18 and 35 years old with COVID-19, enrolled during active disease. CDR3s include the opening cysteine and the closing phenylalanine or tryptophan. Each record gives: clone size, J gene, D gene, V gene, CDR3 protein, CDR3 DNA. A D gene is named only where the DNA matches it firmly. A row's size may be missing; if present it is once, few, many or a size class.

.,TRBJ1-2,.,TRBV6-5,CASRTGTGYGYTF,TGTGCCAGCAGGACCGGGACTGGCTATGGCTACACCTTC
.,TRBJ1-4,TRBD1,TRBV7-9,CASSPDRGLEKLFF,TGTGCCAGCAGTCCGGACAGGGGGCTCGAAAAACTGTTTTTT
.,TRBJ1-1,.,TRBV18,CASSPPGAPNTEAFF,TGTGCCAGCTCACCACCGGGGGCTCCGAACACTGAAGCTTTCTTT
.,TRBJ1-5,.,TRBV21-1,CASSKNREIMGNQPQHF,TGTGCCAGCAGCAAAAACAGGGAAATTATGGGCAATCAGCCCCAGCATTTT
.,TRBJ2-1,.,TRBV27,CASSPIGGGSYNEQFF,TGTGCCAGCAGTCCCATCGGGGGTGGCTCCTACAATGAGCAGTTCTTC
few,TRBJ2-1,TRBD2,TRBV7-2,CASSLGRAGYNEQFF,TGTGCCAGCAGCTTAGGCCGAGCGGGGTACAATGAGCAGTTCTTC
.,TRBJ2-7,TRBD1,TRBV10-3,CAISDPGQGIYEQYF,TGTGCCATCAGTGATCCGGGACAGGGTATATACGAGCAGTACTTC
.,TRBJ2-1,.,TRBV24-1,CATGNSQGGQFF,TGTGCCACCGGCAACTCGCAGGGTGGGCAGTTCTTC
.,TRBJ2-7,TRBD1,TRBV18,CASSPSGGEQYF,TGTGCCAGCTCACCATCAGGGGGCGAGCAGTACTTC
.,TRBJ1-6,.,TRBV3-1/TRBV3-2,CASSQRGSDSPLHF,TGTGCCAGCAGCCAAAGGGGCTCGGATTCACCCCTCCACTTT
.,TRBJ2-7,.,TRBV12-3/TRBV12-4,CASRPGLGVEQYF,TGTGCCAGCAGGCCGGGACTGGGCGTCGAGCAGTACTTC